This T cell receptor beta chain emerged from a study of control samples from healthy donors and cancer patients. CDR3 length: 15 residues. The V gene lost 0 bases and the J gene lost 1 base, with 10 bases spanning the gap. CDR1 and CDR2 from the germline V gene are SGHRS and YFSETQ. Repertoires were generated with immunoSEQ multiplex PCR, while TCRdb's copy carries only in-frame clones and drops some. This sample has over 85,000 clones, with more than 75% found just once. Material: PBMCs. The TCR sequence derives from a woman between 55 and 75 years old with lung cancer. The chain uses TRBV5-1 and TRBJ1-1; TRBD1 might be the D (6 bases). In nucleotides, the CDR3 is TGCGCCAGCAGCTTGGAGGCAGGGGAGAACACTGAAGCTTTCTTT. It translates to CASSLEAGENTEAFF. Variable domain in full (rest from reference TRBV5-1 and TRBJ1-1): KAGVTQTPRYLIKTRGQQVTLSCSPISGHRSVSWYQQTPGQGLQFLFEYFSETQRNKGNFPGRFSGRQFSNSRSEMNVSTLELGDSALYLCASSLEAGENTEAFFGQGTRLTVV.